One and the same sample provided the 29 T cell receptor beta chains below, sequenced in a study of cytomegalovirus exposure and HLA in healthy donors. Primers for the PCR totalled 60 Vbeta and 13 Jbeta. Sequenced by immunoSEQ multiplex PCR; TCRdb stores in-frame clones only, minus some. The sample records 250,000 to 350,000 clones, about four fifths being singletons. Sequencing input: PBMCs. These receptors all come from a girl between 2 and 10 years old in good health and CMV-seronegative.

This clone was counted a few times. The CDR3 nucleotides are TGTGTCAGAAGCTTAGTCGCGGGGGACTTCAATACGCAGTATTTT. This codes for CVRSLVAGDFNTQYF. This chain uses TRBV7-5 with TRBJ2-3; the tabulated D call, TRBD2, remains unverified against the DNA. TRBV7-5 is termed a pseudogene. The CDR3 runs 15 residues.

J is TRBJ2-7 and V is TRBV7-8; perhaps TRBD2 as D (6 bases). Germline loops: CDR1 SGHVS, CDR2 FQNEAQ. CDR3 length equals 14 residues. V lost 2 bases and J 2 bases, leaving 10 bases between the germline ends. This CDR3 is CASSLPRGPYEQYF. The DNA for the CDR3 is TGTGCCAGCAGCTTACCGCGGGGTCCCTACGAGCAGTACTTC.

The chain joins TRBV20-1 to TRBJ1-2; perhaps TRBD1 as D (6 bases). Trimming removed 2 bases from V and 8 bases from J, with 9 bases in between. Germline CDR1 is DFQATT and CDR2 is SNEGSKA (reference sequence). This CDR3 spans 11 amino acids. Here the CDR3 reads CSARHRDGYTF. CDR3 coding DNA: TGCAGTGCTAGACACAGGGACGGCTACACCTTC.

The chain is built from TRBV4-2 and TRBJ1-1; tentative D call: TRBD1 (6 bases). Trimming took off 0 bases at V and 0 bases at J, with 8 bases between the two ends. CDR1 is LGHNA, CDR2 YNFKEQ, per germline. This CDR3 contains 15 residues. The DNA for the CDR3 is TGTGCCAGCAGCCAAGAGGACAGTATGAACACTGAAGCTTTCTTT. Translating it yields CASSQEDSMNTEAFF.

The chain recombines TRBV9 with TRBJ2-1, with 8 bases lining up with TRBD1. With 5 bases clipped from V and 11 bases from J, the junction kept 6 bases outside the gene matches. The germline V gene encodes CDR1 SGDLS and CDR2 YYNGEE. The CDR3 has 12 amino acids. CDR3 amino acids: CASRGQETQQFF. For the CDR3, the DNA is TGTGCCAGCAGGGGACAGGAGACCCAGCAGTTCTTC.

This clone was observed a handful of times. V usage is TRBV6-5 and J usage is TRBJ1-2; 8 bases map to TRBD1. Trimming removed 4 bases from V and 4 bases from J; junction bases left unmatched: 5. The V gene's germline CDR1 is MNHEY and CDR2 SVGAGI. CDR3 length: 14 residues. In nucleotides, the CDR3 is TGTGCCAGCAGTTTAGGACAGGGAGTCTATGGCTACACCTTC. Protein sequence: CASSLGQGVYGYTF.

The chain has TRBV7-9 and TRBJ2-1, with TRBD2 matching over 15 bases. After removal of 4 bases from V and 6 bases from J, the junction contained 7 bases not matched to a gene. The CDR3 loop spans 17 amino acids. Germline V gives CDR1 SEHNR, CDR2 FQNEAQ (reference sequence). The CDR3 region has the DNA TGTGCCAGCAGCTCGGGGACTAGCGGGAGGCCCTCCAATGAGCAGTTCTTC. Translation gives CASSSGTSGRPSNEQFF.

This clone was counted a single time. V is TRBV7-8 and J is TRBJ1-6; TRBD1 matches 11 bases. This CDR3 has 17 residues. With V trimmed by 4 bases and J by 6 bases, 8 bases remained unmatched. The germline V gene encodes CDR1 SGHVS and CDR2 FQNEAQ. CDR3 DNA: TGTGCCAGCAGCTCCTTGGACAGGGGGCATGGTAATTCACCCCTCCACTTT. Residues: CASSSLDRGHGNSPLHF. Supplemented by reference TRBV7-8 and TRBJ1-6, the full variable domain reads GAGVSQSPRYKVAKRGQDVALRCDPISGHVSLFWYQQALGQGPEFLTYFQNEAQLDKSGLPSDRFFAERPEGSVSTLKIQRTQQEDSAVYLCASSSLDRGHGNSPLHFGNGTRLTVT.

The genes are TRBV7-8 and TRBJ1-5; D is possibly TRBD1 (5 bases). Germline loops: CDR1 SGHVS, CDR2 FQNEAQ. Between the trimmed V and J ends, which lost 1 base and 0 bases, there was a span of 19 bases. The CDR3 is 19 residues long. This CDR3 is CASSLESWAGKFSNQPQHF. CDR3 nucleotide sequence: TGTGCCAGCAGCTTAGAGTCTTGGGCAGGGAAGTTTAGCAATCAGCCCCAGCATTTT.

The chain is built from TRBV29-1 and TRBJ2-7, with 9 nucleotides matching TRBD1. The ends lost 7 bases at V and 3 bases at J; junction bases unmatched: 7. Germline assignment: CDR1 SQVTM and CDR2 ANQGSEA. The CDR3 length is 13 residues. The CDR3 coding sequence is TGCAGCGCCCGGGACAGGGTAGACTACGAGCAGTACTTC. Translation: CSARDRVDYEQYF.

This clone was observed a single time. At the DNA level, this CDR3 is encoded by other sequences in the same sample as well. V is TRBV30 and J is TRBJ2-2; 7 bases map to TRBD2. J lost 0 bases, V lost 3 bases, and 1 base had no gene match. The V gene's germline CDR1 is GTSNPN and CDR2 SVGIG (reference sequence). The CDR3 extends over 14 amino acids. The CDR3 here is CAWRGLANTGELFF. The CDR3 bases are TGTGCCTGGAGAGGACTAGCGAACACCGGGGAGCTGTTTTTT.

The chain links TRBV28 to TRBJ2-1, with TRBD2 identical over 8 bases. The CDR3 loop spans 14 amino acids. Germline values: CDR1 MDHEN, CDR2 SYDVKM. Losses at the gene ends were 3 bases for V and 9 bases for J; bases not matched to a gene: 7. The CDR3 nucleotides read TGTGCCAGCAGTTTTGCGGGGGGATCGCCTGAGCAGTTCTTC. Translated, it gives CASSFAGGSPEQFF.

This clone has a handful of counts. The rearrangement uses TRBV2 and TRBJ2-5, with 10 bases that match TRBD2. This CDR3 is built from 15 residues. V gave up 4 bases and J gave up 5 bases; unmatched junction bases: 7. Germline CDR1 is SNHLY and CDR2 is FYNNEI. CDR3 in amino acids: CASSVQRGGVETQYF. CDR3 DNA: TGTGCCAGCAGTGTTCAGCGGGGGGGCGTCGAGACCCAGTACTTC.

The chain combines TRBV27 with TRBJ1-3; D is unresolved. The germline V gene has CDR1 MNHEY and CDR2 SMNVEV (reference sequence). V lost 5 bases, J lost 8 bases, and 16 bases lay in between. CDR3 size: 14 residues. The CDR3, as DNA: TGTGCCAGCAGTCCTGGGCCTTCCTCCTACACCATATATTTT. It is translated as CASSPGPSSYTIYF.

CDR3: CASSKARILYEQYF. CDR3 DNA sequence: TGTGCCAGCAGCAAAGCGAGAATCCTCTACGAGCAGTACTTC. The V gene is TRBV21-1, the J gene TRBJ2-7; the D call of TRBD2 is as the table states it, not checked on the DNA. TRBV21-1 is a listed pseudogene. The CDR3 is 14 amino acids.

This chain connects TRBV5-4 to TRBJ2-7; a weak D match, TRBD2 (6 bases). CDR3 length: 14 residues. V was shortened by 0 bases and J by 7 bases, with 14 bases between the two germline ends. CDR1 is SGHNT, CDR2 YYREEE, per germline (reference sequence). CDR3 nucleotides: TGTGCCAGCAGCTTGGGGGGGGTTGTACGGGAGCAGTACTTC. This encodes CASSLGGVVREQYF.

The CDR3 protein is CASSEGGGFWFEQFF. Written as DNA, the CDR3 is TGTGCCAGCAGTGAAGGGGGAGGGTTTTGGTTTGAGCAGTTCTTC. The chain links TRBV25-1 to TRBJ2-1, with 7 bases fitting TRBD2. The CDR3 spans 15 residues. V lost 2 bases, J lost 9 bases, and 10 bases stayed unmatched. From germline, CDR1 is MGHDK and CDR2 SYGVNS.

The CDR3 sequence is CASSSGQGFYNEQYF. The DNA of the CDR3 is TGTGCCAGCAGCTCGGGACAGGGGTTCTACAACGAGCAGTACTTC. This chain joins TRBV5-6 and TRBJ2-7; 10 bases match TRBD1. V lost 3 bases and J lost 5; bases outside the gene matches: 8. CDR1 and CDR2 (germline): SGHDT, YYEEEE. The CDR3 contains 15 residues.

The chain employs TRBV5-1 and TRBJ2-5; perhaps TRBD1 as D (5 bases). V was shortened by 4 bases and J by 3 bases, with 13 bases between the two germline ends. CDR1 SGHRS and CDR2 YFSETQ come from the germline V gene. CDR3 length: 14 residues. The CDR3 DNA reads as TGCGCCAGCAGCCAGACGATGACAGAAGAGACCCAGTACTTC. It translates to CASSQTMTEETQYF.

DNA for the CDR3: TGTGCTAGTGGCCGTCCCGGGACTAGCGGGAGTCCCACAGTAGATACGCAGTATTTT. Amino acids: CASGRPGTSGSPTVDTQYF. The chain is built from TRBV12-5 and TRBJ2-3, with 14 nucleotides matching TRBD2. Losses at the gene ends were 6 bases for V and 5 bases for J; bases not matched to a gene: 16. Germline V gives CDR1 LGHNT, CDR2 FRNRAP. The CDR3 loop spans 19 amino acids.

The chain recombines TRBV7-8 with TRBJ2-1; TRBD2 aligns across 9 bases. V gave up 2 bases and J gave up 5 bases; unmatched junction bases: 4. CDR3 length: 15 residues. The germline V gene encodes CDR1 SGHVS and CDR2 FQNEAQ. The CDR3 DNA is TGTGCCAGCAGCTTAAGCGGGGGGCGTCACAATGAGCAGTTCTTC. It yields the protein CASSLSGGRHNEQFF.

V usage is TRBV5-1 and J usage is TRBJ1-1; D unclear. Germline V gene sequence: CDR1 SGHRS, CDR2 YFSETQ. V dropped 1 base and J dropped 1 base, with 17 bases sitting between them. CDR3 length: 17 residues. The CDR3 here is CASSLFSAARPNTEAFF. CDR3 sequence (DNA): TGCGCCAGCAGCTTGTTTTCCGCGGCGAGGCCGAACACTGAAGCTTTCTTT. Based on the CDR3 plus reference TRBV5-1 and TRBJ1-1, the full variable domain is KAGVTQTPRYLIKTRGQQVTLSCSPISGHRSVSWYQQTPGQGLQFLFEYFSETQRNKGNFPGRFSGRQFSNSRSEMNVSTLELGDSALYLCASSLFSAARPNTEAFFGQGTRLTVV.

This rearrangement joins TRBV7-9 to TRBJ2-2, with TRBD2 matching 8 bases. The germline gives CDR1 SEHNR, CDR2 FQNEAQ (reference sequence). Losses at the gene ends were 4 bases for V and 6 bases for J; bases not matched to a gene: 10. The CDR3 has 16 residues. The CDR3 bases are TGTGCCAGCAGCTCCACTAGCGGCCCATCCTCCGGGGAGCTGTTTTTT. The encoded protein is CASSSTSGPSSGELFF.

This clone was detected once. The chain recombines TRBV18 with TRBJ1-1; D is unclear. Between the trimmed V and J ends, which lost 1 base and 5 bases, there was a span of 14 bases. Germline-derived CDR1 and CDR2 are KGHSH and LQKENI. CDR3 length equals 15 residues. The CDR3 loop reads CASSPQEGSGTEAFF. Written as DNA, the CDR3 is TGTGCCAGCTCACCACAGGAGGGTTCGGGGACTGAAGCTTTCTTT. The full variable domain, rest sourced from reference TRBV18 and TRBJ1-1, is NAGVMQNPRHLVRRRGQEARLRCSPMKGHSHVYWYRQLPEEGLKFMVYLQKENIIDESGMPKERFSAEFPKEGPSILRIQQVVRGDSAAYFCASSPQEGSGTEAFFGQGTRLTVV.

V usage is TRBV5-4 and J usage is TRBJ1-1, with a tentative D call TRBD1 (5 bases). Trimming took off 1 base at V and 5 bases at J, with 15 bases between the two ends. CDR3 length: 15 amino acids. Per germline, CDR1 SGHNT and CDR2 YYREEE (reference sequence). The CDR3 DNA reads TGTGCCAGCAGCTTGAATCGGCAGGGAGGAACTGAAGCTTTCTTT. Protein sequence: CASSLNRQGGTEAFF.

The rearrangement joins TRBV5-4 to TRBJ2-3; D perhaps matches TRBD2 (5 bases). In germline, CDR1 is SGHNT, CDR2 YYREEE (reference sequence). The CDR3 sequence is 14 residues long. Trimming left V 2 bases short and J 0 bases short, with 7 bases between. The CDR3 spells CASSFTGSTDTQYF. Written as DNA, the CDR3 is TGTGCCAGCAGCTTTACGGGGAGCACAGATACGCAGTATTTT.

V gene TRBV20-1 combines with J gene TRBJ1-2; 7 bases match TRBD1. CDR3 length equals 11 residues. V gave up 6 bases and J gave up 8 bases; unmatched junction bases: 6. Germline V lookup: CDR1 DFQATT, CDR2 SNEGSKA (reference sequence). The chain's CDR3 is CSAGGAGGYTF. CDR3 in DNA: TGCAGTGCAGGGGGCGCGGGGGGCTACACCTTC.

The J gene is TRBJ2-2, the V gene TRBV7-2; the match to TRBD2 covers 7 bases. V was clipped by 0 bases and J by 7 bases; unmatched bases: 5. The CDR3 is 15 residues long. The germline gives CDR1 SGHTA, CDR2 FQGNSA. The chain's CDR3 is CASSLAGLGYGELFF. As DNA, the CDR3 is TGTGCCAGCAGCTTAGCCGGACTAGGATACGGGGAGCTGTTTTTT.

This chain uses TRBV9 with TRBJ2-1; the D gene is possibly TRBD2 (6 bases). CDR3 length: 15 residues. Germline assignment: CDR1 SGDLS and CDR2 YYNGEE. V was trimmed by 1 base and J by 10 bases, leaving 18 bases between them. The CDR3 nucleotides read TGTGCCAGCAGCGTAAAGGTCCGGGGGACTTCAGAGCAGTTCTTC. This encodes CASSVKVRGTSEQFF.